This entry concerns a single TCR beta chain. Its antigen is unidentified. These data belong to a study of blood T cells in healthy people across ages. Overall study results and limits: Estimates of total diversity, which came from one million sequenced T cells, were considered to be underestimates. Samples with more naive T cells showed higher observed beta diversity.

Next came a second PCR, run for about 7 to 12 cycles, which used a sample-barcoded 5' primer along with a J-beta primer mix. TCRdb passed the 5' RACE reads through MiXCR, listing each CDR3 protein once. The data show some 730,000 distinct CDR3 sequences, roughly 20% seen once. Each sample gave at least 6 million isolated PBMCs. This sequence originates from a man in his sixties or seventies in good health. The sequenced sample consisted of blood.

CDR3 bases: TGTGCCACCAGTGACTCGGCCCTGGGGGCTAATGAGCAGTTCTTC. Translated, it gives CATSDSALGANEQFF. The chain combines TRBV24-1 with TRBJ2-1, with D perhaps matching TRBD1 (6 bases). Germline loops: CDR1 KGHDR, CDR2 SFDVKD. The CDR3 has 15 amino acids. V lost 4 bases and J lost 7, with 16 bases in between.